The 21 T cell receptor beta chains reported below all come from one sample, sequenced in a study of T cell responses to AZD1222 COVID-19 vaccine. TCRdb keeps only in-frame clones here, not all; method: immunoSEQ multiplex PCR. Of around 96,000 clones listed, about 86% are singletons. This specimen consisted of peripheral blood, obtained 28 days after the second AZD1222 dose. The receptors derive from an adult who received the AZD1222 COVID-19 vaccine.

V usage is TRBV10-2 and J usage is TRBJ1-2; D not certain. Trimming left V 8 bases short and J 2 bases short, with 6 bases between. The length of the CDR3 is 11 residues. The germline gives CDR1 WSHSY, CDR2 SAAADI. The CDR3 loop is CASVGNYGYTF. In nucleotides, the CDR3 is TGCGCCAGCGTAGGGAACTATGGCTACACCTTC.

In DNA, the CDR3 is TGTGCCAGCAGTTTTGAAGGAAGGGGGGACTACGAGCAGTACTTC. This gives the protein CASSFEGRGDYEQYF. The chain couples TRBV28 to TRBJ2-7, with D perhaps TRBD1 or TRBD2 (6 bases each). V dropped 3 bases and J dropped 3 bases, with 15 bases sitting between them. The CDR3 loop spans 15 amino acids. From germline, CDR1 is MDHEN and CDR2 SYDVKM.

The chain uses TRBV5-4 and TRBJ2-3; 10 positions match TRBD2. Looked up from germline, CDR1 is SGHNT and CDR2 is YYREEE (reference sequence). The V gene end was trimmed by 0 bases and the J gene end by 0 bases; junction bases not matched to a gene: 4. CDR3 size: 17 residues. The CDR3 DNA reads as TGTGCCAGCAGCTTGGGGGGACTAGCGAAAAGCACAGATACGCAGTATTTT. This gives the protein CASSLGGLAKSTDTQYF.

The gene calls are TRBV30 and TRBJ1-4; D ambiguous. V was clipped by 2 bases and J by 8 bases, with 18 bases between them. The CDR3 covers 15 residues. The germline CDR1 and CDR2 sequences are GTSNPN and SVGIG (reference sequence). CDR3 DNA sequence: TGTGCCTGGAGTCGAGCGGGGTTACGTGGAGAAAAACTGTTTTTT. Encoded protein: CAWSRAGLRGEKLFF.

V gene TRBV3-1 (or the pseudogene TRBV3-2) combines with J gene TRBJ1-6; TRBD1 agrees at 7 bases. V was clipped by 3 bases and J by 9 bases; unmatched bases: 11. The CDR3 is 16 amino acids. In germline, CDR1 is LGHDT, CDR2 YNNKEL (reference sequence). CDR3 DNA: TGTGCCAGCAGCCACCGACTGACAGGGTACAGTTCACCCCTCCACTTT. This sequence encodes CASSHRLTGYSSPLHF.

V and J are TRBV7-2 and TRBJ2-3; possibly TRBD2 for D (5 bases). Germline V lookup: CDR1 SGHTA, CDR2 FQGNSA. V shed 5 bases and J shed 5 bases, with 11 bases lying between them. The CDR3 extends over 13 amino acids. CDR3 sequence: CASSRPGEDTQYF. CDR3 DNA sequence: TGTGCCAGCAGCCGCCCCGGGGAAGATACGCAGTATTTT.

With regard to this clone: One end of the junction is discordant with germline, which a read error may explain. The chain uses TRBV6-5 and TRBJ2-7, with D maybe TRBD1 (6 bases). The CDR3 is 14 amino acids. Germline-derived CDR1 and CDR2 are MNHEY and SVGAGI. The CDR3 here is CASNYVGASYEQYF. CDR3 in DNA: TGTGCCAGCAATTACGTGGGGGCCTCCTACGAGCAGTACTTC.

The chain employs TRBV27 and TRBJ2-7; no clear D gene. The CDR3 is 14 amino acids. Germline V gene data show CDR1 as MNHEY and CDR2 as SMNVEV (reference sequence). Between the trimmed V and J ends, which lost 3 bases and 5 bases, there was a span of 14 bases. CDR3 in DNA: TGTGCCAGCAGTTTTGGCCGTAAGAGGCACGAGCAGTACTTC. Protein sequence: CASSFGRKRHEQYF.

The V call is TRBV10-2, the J call TRBJ1-5; 7 bases match TRBD1. V dropped 4 bases and J dropped 1; count of bases not matched to a gene: 4. CDR3 size: 15 residues. In germline, CDR1 is WSHSY, CDR2 SAAADI. DNA of the CDR3: TGCGCCAGCAGTGTCGCAGGGGGAAGCAATCAGCCCCAGCATTTT. As protein: CASSVAGGSNQPQHF.

The chain uses TRBV7-2 and TRBJ2-7, with TRBD2 identical over 10 bases. The CDR3 runs to 16 residues. Per the germline V gene, CDR1 is SGHTA and CDR2 is FQGNSA. Germline trimming cut 5 bases from V and 3 bases from J; bases unmatched to any gene: 10. The CDR3 DNA is TGTGCCAGCAGCCAAAACCCCCTAGCGGGAGACTACGAGCAGTACTTC. Translated: CASSQNPLAGDYEQYF.

The chain links TRBV7-6 to TRBJ1-4; 8 bases map to TRBD1. Germline lookup yields CDR1 SGHVS and CDR2 FNYEAQ. CDR3 length equals 21 residues. With V trimmed by 3 bases and J by 7 bases, 25 bases remained unmatched. The CDR3: CASSLGGSGGLRQLGSEKLFF. The DNA for the CDR3 is TGTGCCAGCAGCTTGGGGGGTTCAGGGGGCCTTCGACAACTAGGGAGTGAAAAACTGTTTTTT.

CDR3 in DNA: TGTGCCAGCAGCTTTAGGGAACCTTCACCCCTCCACTTT. This sequence encodes CASSFREPSPLHF. The chain couples TRBV7-9 to TRBJ1-6; D is undetermined. V was cut by 3 bases and J by 9 bases, with 9 bases left in between. Looked up from germline, CDR1 is SEHNR and CDR2 is FQNEAQ (reference sequence). This CDR3 is built from 13 residues.

The chain carries TRBV3-1 (or the pseudogene TRBV3-2) and TRBJ2-1; D may be TRBD1 (6 bases). Germline-derived CDR1 and CDR2 are LGHDT and YNNKEL (reference sequence). The CDR3 length is 11 residues. V shed 7 bases and J shed 16 bases, with 17 bases lying between them. The CDR3 is CASTNREQRFF. Here the CDR3 DNA reads TGTGCCAGCACCAACAGGGAACAGAGATTCTTC.

The chain employs TRBV3-1 (or the pseudogene TRBV3-2) and TRBJ1-2; no reliable D call. Germline CDR1 reads LGHDT; CDR2 reads YNNKEL (reference sequence). The CDR3 has 17 amino acids. The germline V and J ends were trimmed by 0 bases and 0 bases, with 14 bases remaining between them. DNA for the CDR3: TGTGCCAGCAGCCAAGATCAAAGTGTCCTATCTAACTATGGCTACACCTTC. It translates to CASSQDQSVLSNYGYTF.

CDR3 sequence: CASSLYDEQYF. CDR3 nucleotides: TGCGCCAGCAGCTTGTATGACGAGCAGTACTTC. V and J are TRBV5-1 and TRBJ2-7; D remains ambiguous. Germline V gene data show CDR1 as SGHRS and CDR2 as YFSETQ. V gave up 1 base and J gave up 5 bases, with 4 bases separating them. The CDR3 loop spans 11 amino acids.

The V call is TRBV6-5, the J call TRBJ2-7; TRBD2 is a possible D gene (6 bases). V lost 6 bases and J lost 3, with 15 bases in between. The CDR3 contains 14 residues. Germline-derived CDR1 and CDR2 are MNHEY and SVGAGI. The CDR3 DNA sequence: TGTGCCAGCAGGTTCACAGAAGCGGGCTACGAGCAGTACTTC. Translation: CASRFTEAGYEQYF.

CDR3 bases: TGTGCCAGCAGTTTCCGGACTGCCTTGGACACTGAAGCTTTCTTT. The encoded protein is CASSFRTALDTEAFF. This chain joins TRBV28 and TRBJ1-1; unclear D gene. V lost 3 bases and J 3 bases, leaving 14 bases between the germline ends. From germline, CDR1 is MDHEN and CDR2 SYDVKM. The CDR3 extends over 15 amino acids. Complete variable domain (other parts from reference TRBV28 and TRBJ1-1): DVKVTQSSRYLVKRTGEKVFLECVQDMDHENMFWYRQDPGLGLRLIYFSYDVKMKEKGDIPEGYSVSREKKERFSLILESASTNQTSMYLCASSFRTALDTEAFFGQGTRLTVV.

This chain joins TRBV19 and TRBJ1-2; 7 bases are shared with TRBD1. This CDR3 is 18 amino acids long. CDR1 is LNHDA, CDR2 SQIVND, per germline (reference sequence). V shed 2 bases, J shed 0 bases, and the junction held 12 bases outside the gene matches. Here the CDR3 reads CASSIPGSSTGTNYGYTF. CDR3 sequence (DNA): TGTGCCAGTAGTATACCGGGATCCTCGACAGGGACTAACTATGGCTACACCTTC.

This sequence joins TRBV15 and TRBJ2-1, with 8 bases lining up with TRBD1. Trimming removed 1 base from V and 9 bases from J; junction bases left unmatched: 8. CDR3 length: 15 amino acids. Germline lookup yields CDR1 LNHNV and CDR2 YYDKDF (reference sequence). The CDR3, as DNA: TGTGCCACCAGCAGAGGGCAGGGGGCGAGGGGTGAGCAGTTCTTC. Encoded protein: CATSRGQGARGEQFF.

CDR3 sequence reads: CASSTTGGGSYNSPLHF. As DNA, the CDR3 is TGCGCCAGCAGCACTACAGGGGGAGGATCCTATAATTCACCCCTCCACTTT. The chain uses TRBV5-1 and TRBJ1-6; the match to TRBD1 covers 8 bases. CDR1 and CDR2 from the germline V gene are SGHRS and YFSETQ. CDR3 length: 17 amino acids. V lost 4 bases to trimming and J lost 1 base; unmatched junction nucleotides: 7. The variable domain in full, with the rest retrieved from reference TRBV5-1 and TRBJ1-6, is KAGVTQTPRYLIKTRGQQVTLSCSPISGHRSVSWYQQTPGQGLQFLFEYFSETQRNKGNFPGRFSGRQFSNSRSEMNVSTLELGDSALYLCASSTTGGGSYNSPLHFGNGTRLTVT.

The chain carries TRBV28 and TRBJ1-5; D uncertain. Trimming took off 7 bases at V and 3 bases at J, with 10 bases between the two ends. Germline V CDR1 and CDR2: MDHEN, SYDVKM. The CDR3 length is 13 residues. CDR3 sequence reads: CASTRRDNQPQHF. Written as DNA, the CDR3 is TGTGCCAGCACCCGGCGGGACAATCAGCCCCAGCATTTT.